This T cell receptor (beta chain) came from a study of blood T cells in healthy people across ages. There are 13 residues in the CDR3. Trimming at V came to 6 bases and at J to 6 bases, leaving 6 bases not matched to a gene. Germline V gene sequence: CDR1 MNHNS, CDR2 SASEGT. General study findings and limits: A conclusive naive versus antigen-experienced comparison was prevented by the unsorted PBMCs.

This clonotype was detected a few times. As yet, its antigen is unknown. Donors were healthy Caucasian individuals from Russia aged about 6 to 90. Then a second PCR, running about 6 to 12 cycles, was carried out with a sample-barcoded 5' primer and a J-beta primer mix. All cDNA molecules were each tagged by a template-switch adaptor with 12 random nucleotides. Every sample returned 3 million or more CDR3-containing paired-end reads. TCRdb re-called the 5' RACE reads through MiXCR, storing one row per CDR3 protein. Counted here are some 1.6 million distinct CDR3 sequences, roughly a third occurring once; the ten biggest clones make up approximately 10%.

The clonotype comes from a woman aged 25 to 39 in good health. The chain carries TRBV6-1 and TRBJ2-3, with 7 positions matching TRBD2. Sequenced material: blood. The CDR3 sequence: CASRLASVDTQYF. The CDR3 DNA reads as TGTGCCAGCAGACTAGCGAGCGTTGATACGCAGTATTTT.